These 22 T cell receptor beta chains were sequenced from one sample in a study of cytomegalovirus exposure and HLA in healthy donors. Method: immunoSEQ multiplex PCR; TCRdb's copy keeps in-frame clones and lacks some. The table shows 120,000 or so clones, with roughly nine tenths occurring only once. The sequencing input was PBMCs. The receptor set was obtained from a young woman in good health and CMV-seronegative.

V usage is TRBV6-4 and J usage is TRBJ2-1; TRBD1 is a possible D gene (5 bases). The CDR3 extends over 15 amino acids. CDR1 is MRHNA, CDR2 SNTAGT, per germline. The ends were cut back, 7 bases at V and 5 bases at J, with 18 bases in the middle. The CDR3 here is CASTPGHMDNNEQFF. The CDR3 coding sequence is TGTGCCAGCACCCCCGGTCACATGGACAACAATGAGCAGTTCTTC.

The CDR3 loop is CSSYRGVTEAFF. The DNA for the CDR3 is TGCAGCTCCTACAGGGGTGTCACTGAAGCTTTCTTT. The chain is built from TRBV29-1 and TRBJ1-1; TRBD1 matches at 7 bases. The germline V gene has CDR1 SQVTM and CDR2 ANQGSEA. The junction had 7 bases not matched to a gene; V was cut back by 8 bases and J by 4 bases. The length of the CDR3 is 12 residues.

The chain couples TRBV10-3 to TRBJ1-1; TRBD1 matches 9 bases. Germline CDR1 and CDR2: ENHRY and SYGVKD. CDR3 size: 15 residues. J was trimmed by 1 base and V by 10 bases; bases with no gene match: 10. For the CDR3, the DNA is TGTGCCACTCAACAGGGGGCAAGCCGGAACACTGAAGCTTTCTTT. It is translated as CATQQGASRNTEAFF.

The chain has TRBV30 and TRBJ2-7; no clear D. V shed 0 bases and J shed 6 bases, with 12 bases lying between them. Germline V CDR1 and CDR2: GTSNPN, SVGIG (reference sequence). This CDR3 has 13 amino acids. This chain's CDR3 is CAWSVRVASEQYF. CDR3 in DNA: TGTGCCTGGAGTGTACGGGTGGCAAGCGAGCAGTACTTC.

The rearrangement links TRBV28 to TRBJ1-2; 8 bases map to TRBD1. CDR1 is MDHEN, CDR2 SYDVKM, per germline. V was clipped by 3 bases and J by 5 bases; unmatched bases: 8. The CDR3 runs 15 residues. CDR3 residues: CASSFRDRPRYGYTF. CDR3 sequence (DNA): TGTGCCAGCAGTTTCCGGGACAGGCCCCGTTATGGCTACACCTTC.

The chain links TRBV6-4 to TRBJ1-1, with TRBD1 identical over 8 bases. This CDR3 is built from 15 residues. The V gene end was trimmed by 4 bases and the J gene end by 5 bases; junction bases not matched to a gene: 9. Germline CDR1 reads MRHNA; CDR2 reads SNTAGT. The CDR3 DNA reads TGTGCCAGCAGTGCCGACAGGGGCCGGTTAACTGAAGCTTTCTTT. Protein: CASSADRGRLTEAFF.

V and J are TRBV27 and TRBJ2-7, with 9 bases aligning to TRBD2. Per the germline V gene, CDR1 is MNHEY and CDR2 is SMNVEV (reference sequence). There are 14 residues in the CDR3. V dropped 3 bases and J dropped 2; count of bases not matched to a gene: 2. CDR3 sequence (DNA): TGTGCCAGCAGTTTGTCTAGCGGGGCCTACGAGCAGTACTTC. Its translation: CASSLSSGAYEQYF.

In its sample, this clone was seen a few times. This chain connects TRBV28 to TRBJ1-6; weak D call: TRBD1 (5 bases). Germline CDR1 is MDHEN and CDR2 is SYDVKM. Trimming cost V 7 bases and J 7 bases, with 17 bases left between them. The CDR3 extends over 15 amino acids. CDR3 in amino acids: CASIPAWTKNSPLHF. The CDR3 DNA follows: TGTGCCAGCATCCCGGCCTGGACAAAGAATTCACCCCTCCACTTT. The whole variable domain, remainder taken from reference TRBV28 and TRBJ1-6, is DVKVTQSSRYLVKRTGEKVFLECVQDMDHENMFWYRQDPGLGLRLIYFSYDVKMKEKGDIPEGYSVSREKKERFSLILESASTNQTSMYLCASIPAWTKNSPLHFGNGTRLTVT.

The chain is built from TRBV5-6 and TRBJ2-5, with 9 bases lining up with TRBD1. V gave up 4 bases and J gave up 0 bases; unmatched junction bases: 7. CDR1 is SGHDT, CDR2 YYEEEE, per germline. CDR3 size: 16 residues. The CDR3 DNA sequence: TGTGCCAGCAGCCTCGGGACAGGGATGTACCAAGAGACCCAGTACTTC. Encoded protein: CASSLGTGMYQETQYF.

The V gene is TRBV6-1, the J gene TRBJ1-2; a weak D match, TRBD1 (5 bases). With 3 bases removed from V and 5 bases from J, the gap between germline ends came to 19 bases. The CDR3 has 16 residues. Germline assignment: CDR1 MNHNS and CDR2 SASEGT. The CDR3 DNA reads TGTGCCAGCAGTGATGGTGCTTTAAGGGGCCTGTATGGCTACACCTTC. Amino acid sequence: CASSDGALRGLYGYTF.

The chain links TRBV7-8 to TRBJ2-7; D gene uncertain. From germline, CDR1 is SGHVS and CDR2 FQNEAQ. The CDR3 is 11 amino acids. V lost 5 bases, J lost 3 bases, and 5 bases lay in between. In nucleotides, the CDR3 is TGTGCCAGCAGCCCCGGCTACGAGCAGTACTTC. It is translated as CASSPGYEQYF.

V and J are TRBV9 and TRBJ2-5; 7 bases line up with TRBD1. Germline V gene lookup returns CDR1 SGDLS and CDR2 YYNGEE. CDR3 length: 16 residues. V trimming: 4 bases; J trimming: 2 bases; junction bases outside the gene matches: 11. The CDR3 protein is CASSPRGQASQETQYF. In nucleotides, the CDR3 is TGTGCCAGCAGCCCGAGGGGGCAGGCATCACAAGAGACCCAGTACTTC.

V and J are TRBV9 and TRBJ2-1; TRBD1 matches 7 bases. The CDR3 contains 15 residues. Germline V gene sequence: CDR1 SGDLS, CDR2 YYNGEE. V gave up 3 bases and J gave up 0 bases; unmatched junction bases: 3. The CDR3 spells CASSGRDSSYNEQFF. The DNA for the CDR3 is TGTGCCAGCAGCGGCCGGGACAGCTCCTACAATGAGCAGTTCTTC.

The chain is built from TRBV28 and TRBJ2-7; 7 bases agree with TRBD2. The length of the CDR3 is 15 residues. Unmatched junction bases numbered 8, after V lost 6 bases and J lost 0 bases. The germline gives CDR1 MDHEN, CDR2 SYDVKM. CDR3 amino acids: CASSGTSEFSYEQYF. CDR3 bases: TGTGCCAGCAGCGGTACTAGCGAATTCTCCTACGAGCAGTACTTC.

This rearrangement joins TRBV10-2 to TRBJ1-5, with 7 bases that match TRBD1. The CDR3 consists of 14 residues. V trimming: 6 bases; J trimming: 4 bases; junction bases outside the gene matches: 6. CDR1 WSHSY and CDR2 SAAADI come from the germline V gene. The CDR3, as DNA: TGCGCCAGCAGGCTAGCAGGGGGGAATCAGCCCCAGCATTTT. Translated: CASRLAGGNQPQHF.

The rearrangement joins TRBV28 to TRBJ1-2; perhaps TRBD1 as D (5 bases). The CDR3 is 16 amino acids. The V end was cut by 4 bases, the J end by 0 bases, with 15 bases between. CDR1 MDHEN and CDR2 SYDVKM come from the germline V gene. The CDR3 protein is CASSSSGVPANYGYTF. For the CDR3, the DNA is TGTGCCAGCAGTTCATCGGGGGTACCAGCTAACTATGGCTACACCTTC.

The chain couples TRBV6-5 to TRBJ2-7; no reliable D call. CDR3 length equals 12 residues. The germline gives CDR1 MNHEY, CDR2 SVGAGI. V lost 6 bases, J lost 0 bases, and 6 bases lay in between. The CDR3 DNA sequence: TGTGCCAGCAGGGCGGACTCCTACGAGCAGTACTTC. Residues: CASRADSYEQYF.

This clone was found once. The gene calls are TRBV5-1 and TRBJ1-2; D is unresolved. The CDR3 runs to 13 residues. V lost 1 base and J lost 2, with 6 bases in between. Germline V lookup: CDR1 SGHRS, CDR2 YFSETQ. The CDR3 DNA follows: TGCGCCAGCAGCTTGACAGAAAACTATGGCTACACCTTC. This translates into CASSLTENYGYTF.

This chain connects TRBV4-3 to TRBJ1-2; possibly TRBD1 for D (6 bases). The germline CDR1 and CDR2 sequences are LGHNA and YSLEER. The CDR3 is made up of 17 amino acids. Trimming left V 0 bases short and J 8 bases short, with 22 bases between. CDR3 sequence reads: CASSQDPPTGYSEGYTF. For the CDR3, the DNA is TGCGCCAGCAGCCAAGATCCCCCGACAGGCTATTCCGAGGGCTACACCTTC.

V and J are TRBV7-3 and TRBJ2-7, with D possibly TRBD2 on 5 matching bases. The ends were cut back, 5 bases at V and 5 bases at J, with 13 bases in the middle. Per the germline V gene, CDR1 is SGHTA and CDR2 is FQGTGA. The CDR3 is made up of 13 amino acids. CDR3 coding DNA: TGTGCCAGCAGCCAAGAATTGAGGGACGAGCAGTACTTC. Its protein is CASSQELRDEQYF. Full variable domain (rest looked up from reference TRBV7-3 and TRBJ2-7): GAGVSQTPSNKVTEKGKYVELRCDPISGHTALYWYRQSLGQGPEFLIYFQGTGAADDSGLPNDRFFAVRPEGSVSTLKIQRTERGDSAVYLCASSQELRDEQYFGPGTRLTVT.

The chain employs TRBV7-2 and TRBJ1-1; D ambiguous. Germline CDR1 and CDR2: SGHTA and FQGNSA. Deletions cut 6 bases from V and 1 base from J, with 9 bases between. This CDR3 is built from 13 residues. This chain's CDR3 is CASRSQANTEAFF. CDR3 in DNA: TGTGCCAGCAGATCGCAGGCGAACACTGAAGCTTTCTTT.

CDR3 nucleotide sequence: TGTGCCAGCAGTTCGTTCTCAGAACAAGAGACCCAGTACTTC. Protein product: CASSSFSEQETQYF. V gene TRBV6-5 combines with J gene TRBJ2-5; no reliable D call. Trimming took 4 bases from V and 2 from J, leaving 11 bases between them. Per germline, CDR1 MNHEY and CDR2 SVGAGI. CDR3 length: 14 amino acids.